The 19 T cell receptor beta chains below were found in one sample sequenced in a study of blood T cell repertoires in COVID-19. TCRdb keeps only in-frame clones here, not all; method: immunoSEQ multiplex PCR. The table includes about 220,000 clones, 80% to 90% detected once. What was sequenced was PBMCs or T cells enriched from blood (not recorded which). The origin of the receptors is a woman aged 40 to 50 with acute COVID-19.

This chain connects TRBV6-2 or TRBV6-3 to TRBJ2-7; D is possibly TRBD2 (7 bases). The germline V and J ends were trimmed by 0 bases and 3 bases, with 21 bases remaining between them. The CDR3 spans 18 residues. Germline lookup yields CDR1 MNHEY and CDR2 SVGEGT. CDR3 sequence: CASSYSSNGREGVYEQYV. CDR3 nucleotide sequence: TGTGCCAGCAGTTACTCGAGTAACGGCAGGGAGGGGGTCTACGAGCAGTACGTC.

The chain has TRBV7-9 and TRBJ2-7, with D perhaps matching TRBD2 (5 bases). The CDR3 has 12 amino acids. Trimming removed 5 bases from V and 7 bases from J, with 12 bases in between. CDR1 SEHNR and CDR2 FQNEAQ come from the germline V gene (reference sequence). The CDR3 DNA reads TGTGCCAGCAGCGTAACTAGAGGGGAGCAGTACTTC. It translates to CASSVTRGEQYF.

The chain uses TRBV6-4 and TRBJ1-1; D is uncertain. Germline CDR1 MRHNA, CDR2 SNTAGT. V lost 3 bases to trimming and J lost 6 bases, with 11 bases between them. The CDR3 totals 13 residues. The CDR3 reads CASSEGGSAEAFF. The CDR3 region has the DNA TGTGCCAGCAGTGAAGGTGGGAGCGCTGAAGCTTTCTTT.

V is TRBV5-4 and J is TRBJ1-1; no firm D call. This CDR3 is 13 amino acids long. Germline CDR1 is SGHNT and CDR2 is YYREEE (reference sequence). Between the trimmed V and J ends, which lost 3 bases and 1 base, there was a span of 7 bases. In nucleotides, the CDR3 is TGTGCCAGCAGCTCGTTCGGGAACACTGAAGCTTTCTTT. This translates into CASSSFGNTEAFF.

This chain uses TRBV11-2 with TRBJ1-5; 8 bases align to TRBD1. This CDR3 spans 15 amino acids. V gave up 5 bases and J gave up 6 bases; unmatched junction bases: 9. Germline CDR1 SGHAT, CDR2 FQNNGV. CDR3 nucleotide sequence: TGTGCCAGCAGCCCGGGGACAGGCGGAGGTCAGCCCCAGCATTTT. Residues: CASSPGTGGGQPQHF.

Only one count was recorded for this clone. V gene TRBV5-1 combines with J gene TRBJ2-2; TRBD1 is a possible D gene (6 bases). Germline CDR1 and CDR2: SGHRS and YFSETQ. V lost 10 bases and J lost 6, with 19 bases in between. This CDR3 has 14 residues. CDR3 in DNA: TGCGCCTCCAACAGGGAAGTTGCATCCGGGGAGCTGTTTTTT. This gives the protein CASNREVASGELFF.

This clone was seen only once. The V call is TRBV5-1, the J call TRBJ1-1; D is ambiguous. The CDR3 is 14 amino acids. CDR1 is SGHRS, CDR2 YFSETQ, per germline. Trimming took off 1 base at V and 5 bases at J, with 12 bases between the two ends. The CDR3 nucleotides are TGCGCCAGCAGCTTGAGTCCGGGTGGGACTGAAGCTTTCTTT. Translating it yields CASSLSPGGTEAFF.

The chain carries TRBV2 and TRBJ2-7; a weak D match, TRBD1 (6 bases). Between the trimmed V and J ends, which lost 6 bases and 6 bases, there was a span of 12 bases. Germline values: CDR1 SNHLY, CDR2 FYNNEI. The length of the CDR3 is 12 residues. CDR3 amino acids: CASRIRGGEQYF. CDR3 coding DNA: TGTGCCAGCAGGATCAGGGGCGGCGAGCAGTACTTC.

The chain uses TRBV25-1 and TRBJ2-3; D is unclear. The CDR3 contains 14 residues. The V end was cut by 0 bases, the J end by 0 bases, with 4 bases between. The germline CDR1 and CDR2 sequences are MGHDK and SYGVNS. CDR3 nucleotide sequence: TGTGCCAGCAGTGAATACAGAAGCACAGATACGCAGTATTTT. Translation: CASSEYRSTDTQYF.

J is TRBJ1-2 and V is TRBV7-9; TRBD1 might be the D (6 bases). The CDR3 totals 15 residues. Germline loops: CDR1 SEHNR, CDR2 FQNEAQ (reference sequence). With 7 bases removed from V and 6 bases from J, the gap between germline ends came to 21 bases. The CDR3 loop is CASIPVGGGTDGYTF. The CDR3 region has the DNA TGTGCCAGCATCCCGGTGGGGGGGGGCACCGATGGCTACACCTTC. The full variable domain, with the rest looked up from reference TRBV7-9 and TRBJ1-2, is DTGVSQNPRHKITKRGQNVTFRCDPISEHNRLYWYRQTLGQGPEFLTYFQNEAQLEKSRLLSDRFSAERPKGSFSTLEIQRTEQGDSAMYLCASIPVGGGTDGYTFGSGTRLTVV.

The chain employs TRBV3-1 (or the pseudogene TRBV3-2) and TRBJ2-1; TRBD2 is a possible D gene (6 bases). This CDR3 comprises 15 residues. Trimming took 4 bases from V and 6 from J, leaving 16 bases between them. CDR1 and CDR2 from the germline V gene are LGHDT and YNNKEL (reference sequence). The CDR3 loop is CASSPRVAGLNEQFF. In nucleotides, the CDR3 is TGTGCCAGCAGCCCCAGGGTTGCGGGGCTCAATGAGCAGTTCTTC.

This chain uses TRBV9 with TRBJ1-2, with 8 positions matching TRBD1. CDR3 size: 13 residues. With 4 bases clipped from V and 5 bases from J, the junction kept 4 bases outside the gene matches. The germline V gene encodes CDR1 SGDLS and CDR2 YYNGEE. The CDR3 here is CASSKQGDYGYTF. The CDR3 nucleotides are TGTGCCAGCAGCAAACAGGGGGATTATGGCTACACCTTC.

In its sample, this clone was seen a few times. The chain employs TRBV24-1 and TRBJ1-5; D uncertain. V was cut by 9 bases and J by 4 bases, with 12 bases left in between. There are 13 residues in the CDR3. The germline V gene encodes CDR1 KGHDR and CDR2 SFDVKD. The CDR3 sequence: CATQFGPNQPQHF. The CDR3 coding sequence is TGTGCCACCCAGTTTGGGCCAAATCAGCCCCAGCATTTT.

This clone was counted a few times. V is TRBV19 and J is TRBJ1-5, with a possible D match to TRBD1 (5 bases). The V end was cut by 5 bases, the J end by 3 bases, with 17 bases between. The CDR3 spans 16 residues. Germline CDR1 LNHDA, CDR2 SQIVND (reference sequence). This CDR3 is CASSPAGGSNNQPQHF. The DNA for the CDR3 is TGTGCCAGTAGTCCCGCGGGGGGAAGTAACAATCAGCCCCAGCATTTT.

The V call is TRBV29-1, the J call TRBJ2-1, with D possibly matching TRBD2 (6 bases). V dropped 2 bases and J dropped 0 bases, with 14 bases sitting between them. Germline V gene lookup returns CDR1 SQVTM and CDR2 ANQGSEA. The CDR3 sequence is 16 residues long. The chain's CDR3 is CSVESFLGGSYNEQFF. CDR3 nucleotide sequence: TGCAGCGTTGAAAGTTTCCTGGGGGGCTCCTACAATGAGCAGTTCTTC.

This chain links TRBV6-1 with TRBJ2-7, with 12 bases fitting TRBD2. The CDR3 contains 15 residues. Trimming at V came to 3 bases and at J to 2 bases, leaving 2 bases not matched to a gene. Germline CDR1 and CDR2: MNHNS and SASEGT. The CDR3 sequence: CASSDGLAGPYEQYF. The CDR3, as DNA: TGTGCCAGCAGTGACGGACTAGCGGGGCCCTACGAGCAGTACTTC.

The V and J genes are TRBV12-3 or TRBV12-4 and TRBJ1-4; 8 bases are shared with TRBD1. V dropped 6 bases and J dropped 4; count of bases not matched to a gene: 1. The CDR3 is 13 residues long. Written as DNA, the CDR3 is TGTGCCAGCAGGGGACAGGTTAATGAAAAACTGTTTTTT. This sequence encodes CASRGQVNEKLFF.

This chain uses TRBV5-4 with TRBJ1-4; 9 bases align to TRBD1. V shed 2 bases, J shed 6 bases, and the junction held 14 bases outside the gene matches. The CDR3 has 18 residues. Germline CDR1 SGHNT, CDR2 YYREEE (reference sequence). The CDR3 loop is CASSFGTGPIMEDEKLFF. The DNA for the CDR3 is TGTGCCAGCAGCTTCGGGACAGGGCCTATCATGGAGGATGAAAAACTGTTTTTT.

The chain uses TRBV2 and TRBJ1-6, with TRBD1 matching 7 bases. CDR1 SNHLY and CDR2 FYNNEI come from the germline V gene. Trimming cost V 7 bases and J 7 bases; bases outside gene matches: 10. The CDR3 length is 15 residues. The CDR3 region has the DNA TGTGCCAGCACCCGACAGGGTGAACCCAATTCACCCCTCCACTTT. Protein: CASTRQGEPNSPLHF.